Reported below is one T cell receptor (beta chain). Its matching antigen is unknown. This sample was included in a study of CD8+CD57+ T cells in acquired aplastic anemia. The wider study: Mean DNA quantity obtained from sorted CD4+ and CD8+ cells was 3 to 3.5 ug.

Using genomic DNA as the template, TCR beta VDJ and CDR3 profiling was carried out. TCRdb fed the reads into MiXCR, producing one record per CDR3 protein. The table includes 250,000 to 350,000 distinct CDR3 sequences, 50% to 70% detected once. Study-wide results and caveats: Patients and controls shared 25 to 30 CD8+ CDR3 sequences, which appeared highly expressed in patients and within their immunodominant clones.

Trimming took 0 bases from V and 3 from J; bases not matched to a gene: 3. CDR3 size: 15 residues. Germline CDR1 and CDR2: ENHRY and SYGVKD. Sample: sorted CD4+, CD8+, or CD8+CD57+ T cells (not recorded which) from PBMCs. The rearrangement uses TRBV10-3 and TRBJ2-5; TRBD2 matches at 8 bases. The receptor comes from a human donor with severe aplastic anemia or a healthy control (not recorded which). Here the CDR3 reads CAISESRGGKETQYF. CDR3 nucleotides: TGTGCCATCAGTGAGTCTCGCGGGGGGAAAGAGACCCAGTACTTC.